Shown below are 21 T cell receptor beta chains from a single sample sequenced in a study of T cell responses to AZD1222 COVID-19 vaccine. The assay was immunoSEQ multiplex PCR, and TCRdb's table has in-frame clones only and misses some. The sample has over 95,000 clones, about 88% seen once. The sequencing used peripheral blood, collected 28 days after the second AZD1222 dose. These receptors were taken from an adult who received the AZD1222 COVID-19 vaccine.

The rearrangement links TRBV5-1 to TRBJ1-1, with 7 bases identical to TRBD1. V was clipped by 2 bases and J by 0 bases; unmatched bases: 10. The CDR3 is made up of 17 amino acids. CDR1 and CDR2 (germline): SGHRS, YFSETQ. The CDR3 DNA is TGCGCCAGCAGCTTACAACCACAGGGGTCCCTGAACACTGAAGCTTTCTTT. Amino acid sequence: CASSLQPQGSLNTEAFF.

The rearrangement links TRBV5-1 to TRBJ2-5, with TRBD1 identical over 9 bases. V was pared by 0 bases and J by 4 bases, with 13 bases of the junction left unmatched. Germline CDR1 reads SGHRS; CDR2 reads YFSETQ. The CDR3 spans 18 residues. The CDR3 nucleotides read TGCGCCAGCAGCTTGGGTCTTCTAGGGACAGGGTTTAGAGAGACCCAGTACTTC. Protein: CASSLGLLGTGFRETQYF.

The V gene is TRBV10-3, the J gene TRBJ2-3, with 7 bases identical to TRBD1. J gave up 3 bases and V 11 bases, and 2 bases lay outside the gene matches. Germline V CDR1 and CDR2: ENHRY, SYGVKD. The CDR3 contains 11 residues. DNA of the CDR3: TGTGCCGTGACAGGGACAGATACGCAGTATTTT. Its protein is CAVTGTDTQYF.

The CDR3 bases are TGTGCCTGGAGGAGAGGCGGGGACTACACTGAAGCTTTCTTT. Translation gives CAWRRGGDYTEAFF. The rearrangement joins TRBV30 to TRBJ1-1; weak D call: TRBD1 (5 bases). The germline gives CDR1 GTSNPN, CDR2 SVGIG (reference sequence). This CDR3 comprises 14 residues. V was trimmed by 3 bases and J by 3 bases, leaving 14 bases between them.

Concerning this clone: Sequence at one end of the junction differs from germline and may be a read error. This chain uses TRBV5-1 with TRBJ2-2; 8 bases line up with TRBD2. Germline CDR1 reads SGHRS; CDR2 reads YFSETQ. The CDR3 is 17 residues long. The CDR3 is CASRLGRSGKYTGELFF. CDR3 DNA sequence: TGCGCCAGCAGATTGGGGCGTAGCGGGAAATACACCGGGGAGCTGTTTTTT. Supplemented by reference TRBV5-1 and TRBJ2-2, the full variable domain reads KAGVTQTPRYLIKTRGQQVTLSCSPISGHRSVSWYQQTPGQGLQFLFEYFSETQRNKGNFPGRFSGRQFSNSRSEMNVSTLELGDSALYLCASRLGRSGKYTGELFFGEGSRLTVL.

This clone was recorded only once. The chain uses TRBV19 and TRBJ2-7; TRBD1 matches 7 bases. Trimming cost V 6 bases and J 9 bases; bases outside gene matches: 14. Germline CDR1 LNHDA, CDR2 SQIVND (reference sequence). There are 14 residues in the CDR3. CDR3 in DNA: TGTGCCAGTAGCTCAAGTGCAGGGGGTCTCGGGCAGTACTTC. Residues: CASSSSAGGLGQYF.

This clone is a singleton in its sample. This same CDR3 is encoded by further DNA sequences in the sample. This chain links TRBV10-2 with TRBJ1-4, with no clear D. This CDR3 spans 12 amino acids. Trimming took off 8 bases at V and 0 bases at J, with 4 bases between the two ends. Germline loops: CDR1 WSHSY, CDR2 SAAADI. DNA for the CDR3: TGCGCCAGCCGTGCAACTAATGAAAAACTGTTTTTT. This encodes CASRATNEKLFF.

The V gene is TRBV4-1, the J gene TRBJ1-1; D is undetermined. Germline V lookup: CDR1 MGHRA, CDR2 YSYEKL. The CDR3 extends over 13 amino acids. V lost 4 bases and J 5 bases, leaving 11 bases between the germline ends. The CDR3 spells CASSLERKTEAFF. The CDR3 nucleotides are TGCGCCAGCAGCCTCGAGAGGAAAACTGAAGCTTTCTTT.

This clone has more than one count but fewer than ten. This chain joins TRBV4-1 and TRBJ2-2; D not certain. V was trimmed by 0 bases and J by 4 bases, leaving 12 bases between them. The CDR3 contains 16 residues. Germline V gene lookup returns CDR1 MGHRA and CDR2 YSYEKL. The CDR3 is CASSQEAKARTGELFF. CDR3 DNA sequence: TGCGCCAGCAGCCAAGAGGCCAAGGCGCGCACCGGGGAGCTGTTTTTT.

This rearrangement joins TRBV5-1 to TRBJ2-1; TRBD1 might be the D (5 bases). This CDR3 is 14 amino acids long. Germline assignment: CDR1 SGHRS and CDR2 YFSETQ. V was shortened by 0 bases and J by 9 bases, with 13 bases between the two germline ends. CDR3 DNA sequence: TGCGCCAGCAGCTTGGTGCAGGGTGGCGGTGAGCAGTTCTTC. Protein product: CASSLVQGGGEQFF.

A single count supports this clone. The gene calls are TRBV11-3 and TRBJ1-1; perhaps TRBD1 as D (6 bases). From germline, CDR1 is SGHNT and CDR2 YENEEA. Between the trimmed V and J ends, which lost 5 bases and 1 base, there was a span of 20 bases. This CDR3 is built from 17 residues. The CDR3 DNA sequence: TGTGCCAGCAGCGTTGACAGGCGGGGAATCCCGAACACTGAAGCTTTCTTT. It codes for CASSVDRRGIPNTEAFF.

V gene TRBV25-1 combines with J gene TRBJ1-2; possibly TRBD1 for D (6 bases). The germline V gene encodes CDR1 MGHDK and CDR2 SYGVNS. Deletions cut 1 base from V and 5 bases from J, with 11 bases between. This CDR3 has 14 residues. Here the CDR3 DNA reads TGTGCCAGCAGTGAATCAGGGGAGGAATATGGCTACACCTTC. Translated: CASSESGEEYGYTF.

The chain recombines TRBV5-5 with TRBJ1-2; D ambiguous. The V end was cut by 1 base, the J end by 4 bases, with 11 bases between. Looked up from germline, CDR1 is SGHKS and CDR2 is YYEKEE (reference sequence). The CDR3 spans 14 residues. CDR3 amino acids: CASSLLSGPYGYTF. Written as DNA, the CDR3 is TGTGCCAGCAGCTTGCTTTCCGGACCCTATGGCTACACCTTC.

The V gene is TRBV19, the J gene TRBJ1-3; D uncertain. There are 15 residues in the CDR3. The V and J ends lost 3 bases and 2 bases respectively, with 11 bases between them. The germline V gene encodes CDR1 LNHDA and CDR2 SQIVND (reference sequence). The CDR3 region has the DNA TGTGCCAGTAGTATGGAGCGGGGAACTGGAAACACCATATATTTT. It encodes CASSMERGTGNTIYF.

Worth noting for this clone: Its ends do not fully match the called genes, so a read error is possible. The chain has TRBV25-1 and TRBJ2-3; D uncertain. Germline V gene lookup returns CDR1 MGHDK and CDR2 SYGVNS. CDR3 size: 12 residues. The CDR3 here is CASGETTDTQYF. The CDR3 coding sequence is TGTGCCAGCGGTGAAACCACAGATACGCAGTATTTT. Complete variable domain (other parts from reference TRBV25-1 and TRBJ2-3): EADIYQTPRYLVIGTGKKITLECSQTMGHDKMYWYQQDPGMELHLIHYSYGVNSTEKGDLSSESTVSRIRTEHFPLTLESARPSHTSQYLCASGETTDTQYFGPGTRLTVL.

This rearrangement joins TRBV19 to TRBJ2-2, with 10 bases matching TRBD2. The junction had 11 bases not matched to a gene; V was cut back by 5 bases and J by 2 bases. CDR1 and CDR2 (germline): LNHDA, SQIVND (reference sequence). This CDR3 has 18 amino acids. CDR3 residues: CASSPAGSGRGNTGELFF. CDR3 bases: TGTGCCAGTAGTCCGGCAGGCAGCGGGAGGGGAAACACCGGGGAGCTGTTTTTT.

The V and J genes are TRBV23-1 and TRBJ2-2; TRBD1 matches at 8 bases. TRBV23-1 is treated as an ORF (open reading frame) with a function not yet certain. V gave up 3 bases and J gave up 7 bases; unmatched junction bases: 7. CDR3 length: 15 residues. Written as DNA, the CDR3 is TGCGCCAGCAGTCACGTGACAGGGGAGGTCGGGGAGCTGTTTTTT. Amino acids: CASSHVTGEVGELFF.

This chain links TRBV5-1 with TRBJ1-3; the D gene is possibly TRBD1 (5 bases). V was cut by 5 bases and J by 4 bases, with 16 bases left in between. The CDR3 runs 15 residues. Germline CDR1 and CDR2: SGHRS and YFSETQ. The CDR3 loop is CASRDTGFSGNTIYF. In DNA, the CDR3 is TGCGCCAGCAGGGATACAGGATTCTCCGGAAACACCATATATTTT. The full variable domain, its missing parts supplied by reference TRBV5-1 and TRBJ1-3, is KAGVTQTPRYLIKTRGQQVTLSCSPISGHRSVSWYQQTPGQGLQFLFEYFSETQRNKGNFPGRFSGRQFSNSRSEMNVSTLELGDSALYLCASRDTGFSGNTIYFGEGSWLTVV.

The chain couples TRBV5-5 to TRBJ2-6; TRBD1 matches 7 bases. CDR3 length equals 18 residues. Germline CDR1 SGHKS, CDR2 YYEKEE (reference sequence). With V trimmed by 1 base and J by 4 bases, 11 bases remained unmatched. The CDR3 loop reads CASSLRGPSSAGANVLTF. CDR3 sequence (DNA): TGTGCCAGCAGCTTGAGGGGGCCAAGTTCAGCCGGGGCCAACGTCCTGACTTTC.

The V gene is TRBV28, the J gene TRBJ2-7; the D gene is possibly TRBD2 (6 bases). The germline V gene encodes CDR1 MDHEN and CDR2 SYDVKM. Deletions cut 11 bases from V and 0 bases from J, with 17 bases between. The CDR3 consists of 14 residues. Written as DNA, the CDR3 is TGTGCCGCACGGGACTCCGGAAGCTCCTACGAGCAGTACTTC. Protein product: CAARDSGSSYEQYF.

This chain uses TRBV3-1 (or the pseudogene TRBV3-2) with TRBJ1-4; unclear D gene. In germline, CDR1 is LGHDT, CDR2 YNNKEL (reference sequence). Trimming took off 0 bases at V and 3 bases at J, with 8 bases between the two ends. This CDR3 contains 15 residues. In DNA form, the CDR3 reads TGTGCCAGCAGCCAAGAAAACCTTTCTAATGAAAAACTGTTTTTT. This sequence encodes CASSQENLSNEKLFF.